The rows below give T cell receptor beta chains drawn from one sample of a study of breast tumors, draining lymph nodes, adjacent tissues. TCRdb itself ran the multiplex PCR reads through MiXCR, one entry per CDR3 protein. The table has under 300,000 distinct CDR3 sequences, roughly a third seen once. The sequenced material came from axillary lymph node tissue. These receptors were obtained from a female donor with breast cancer. Some clones in this sample may be carry-over from other donors' samples. Both conserved end residues are part of each CDR3. A D gene is named only where the DNA matches it firmly. Only part of the rows carry a size: once, few, many, or a class if the clone is expanded.

j_gene	v_gene	d_gene	abundance	CDR3nt	CDR3aa
TRBJ2-2	TRBV7-2	TRBD2	many	TGTGCCAGCAGCTTAGGGCTAGCGGGAGGGTTTTTCACCGGGGAGCTGTTTTTT	CASSLGLAGGFFTGELFF
TRBJ2-6	TRBV7-9	.	.	TGTGCCAGCAGCCGCCCAGGGGCGGGGACTGGGGCCAACGTCCTGACTTTC	CASSRPGAGTGANVLTF
TRBJ2-1	TRBV27	TRBD2	few	TGTGCCAGCAGTTCTAAAAGACCGGGACTAGGATACAATGAGCAGTTCTTC	CASSSKRPGLGYNEQFF
TRBJ2-3	TRBV5-1	.	many	TGCGCCAGCAGCACTCGACAGAGCACAGATACGCAGTATTTT	CASSTRQSTDTQYF
TRBJ2-5	TRBV3-1	.	many	TGTGCCAGCAGCCCCAGGTCGGAGACCCAGTACTTC	CASSPRSETQYF
TRBJ1-3	TRBV7-9	.	.	TGTGCCAGCAGCTTCTTTACAGGGTCCTATGGCTACACCATATATTTT	CASSFFTGSYGYTIYF
TRBJ2-1	TRBV29-1	.	many	TGCAGCGTTGAGCTCGGGGGGCCCCACAATGAGCAGTTCTTC	CSVELGGPHNEQFF
TRBJ2-1	TRBV10-3	TRBD2	.	TGTGCCATCAGTGAGTCGAGGGCTAGCGGGGGGGCCTGGATAAATGAGCAGTTCTTC	CAISESRASGGAWINEQFF
TRBJ2-5	TRBV29-1	TRBD2	.	TGCAGCGTTTTCCCGGGACTATCGGGGGAGACCCAGTACTTC	CSVFPGLSGETQYF
TRBJ2-7	TRBV6-5	.	few	TGTGCCAGCTCCGGCGAGGGCCAACAAACACCCTACGAGCAGTACTTC	CASSGEGQQTPYEQYF
TRBJ1-2	TRBV7-2	.	.	TGTGCCAGCAGCCCTACGGCGTCCGGGAGTAGTGGCTACACCTTC	CASSPTASGSSGYTF
TRBJ2-7	TRBV20-1	.	many	TGCAGTGCTAGCCAGACGGGACCCTACGAGCAGTACTTC	CSASQTGPYEQYF
TRBJ1-5	TRBV6-2/TRBV6-3	.	few	TGTGCCAGCAGAAGGGGCGAATATAGCAATCAGCCCCAGCATTTT	CASRRGEYSNQPQHF
TRBJ2-2	TRBV24-1	TRBD2	many	TGTGCCACCAGTGATACTGGACTAGCAGACAACACCGGGGAGCTGTTTTTT	CATSDTGLADNTGELFF
TRBJ2-4	TRBV6-1	.	.	TGTGCCAGCAACGACTGGGTCAAAAACATTCAGTACTTC	CASNDWVKNIQYF
TRBJ1-2	TRBV30	TRBD1	many	TGTGCCTGGAGTGTACGGGGACAGGGGAGGGATGGCTACACCTTC	CAWSVRGQGRDGYTF
TRBJ2-5	TRBV14	.	many	TGTGCCAGCAGCCAGGCGAGTTTGGAAGAGACCCAGTACTTC	CASSQASLEETQYF
TRBJ1-2	TRBV5-6	TRBD1	many	TGTGCCAGCAGCTTTACACAGGGGGCAGCAGTCAAATACACCTTC	CASSFTQGAAVKYTF